The following is a T cell receptor (beta chain) sequence with its context. V gave up 5 bases and J gave up 3 bases; unmatched junction bases: 7. This CDR3 has 15 residues. In germline, CDR1 is SSHAT, CDR2 FNYEAQ (reference sequence). This sample stems from a study of blood T cell repertoires in COVID-19. Looking at the study overall: Samples of COVID-19 (acute and convalescent) were obtained from the United States, Italy and Spain. PBMCs, B-cell-depleted T cells, or T cells were the source of the cDNA or gDNA that made up the material.

How the authors handled the data: Amplification of reference gene primers was used by the study to estimate nucleated cell counts. Clones were sequenced by immunoSEQ multiplex PCR, and TCRdb holds only the in-frame ones, with some missing. That table gives V, J and clone size, and the DNA gave D and trimming. The sample includes 160,000 or so clones, over 85% of them seen just once. The sequence derives from a man in his fifties or sixties with active or convalescent COVID-19. The specimen was peripheral blood. The rearrangement uses TRBV7-7 and TRBJ2-1, with 7 bases lining up with TRBD2. CDR3 DNA sequence: TGTGCCAGCAGCCTTGGACTAGAGCGCTACAATGAGCAGTTCTTC. Amino acids: CASSLGLERYNEQFF.